Each of the 6 T cell receptor beta chains below was sequenced from the same sample in a study of blood T cell repertoires in COVID-19 (dated by TCRdb to 2019 to 2021). The method behind the library was the immunoSEQ multiplex PCR assay. TCRdb's version of the immuneACCESS table is confined to in-frame rearrangements and falls short of the full clone set. An unresolved V gene accounts for under half of the shortfall where checked; the remainder is of unknown origin. The sample has roughly 180,000 clones on record, about 85% of them singletons. 5.6% of the sample lies in the top ten. Sequenced material: PBMCs or T cells enriched from blood (not recorded which). The receptors stem from a middle-aged woman with acute COVID-19.

The genes are TRBV18 and TRBJ2-3; 8 bases agree with TRBD2. Germline values: CDR1 KGHSH, CDR2 LQKENI. The CDR3 loop spans 17 amino acids. V was pared by 3 bases and J by 0 bases, with 8 bases of the junction left unmatched. The CDR3 sequence is CASSPALLAGSTDTQYF. The DNA of the CDR3 is TGTGCCAGCTCACCTGCCCTTTTAGCGGGGAGCACAGATACGCAGTATTTT.

The rearrangement joins TRBV27 to TRBJ2-1; TRBD2 matches 13 bases. V lost 6 bases, J lost 9 bases, and 8 bases stayed unmatched. Germline V gene lookup returns CDR1 MNHEY and CDR2 SMNVEV (reference sequence). The CDR3 extends over 15 amino acids. CDR3 sequence (DNA): TGTGCCAGCAGAAAGCCGGGACTAGCGGGAACTGAGCAGTTCTTC. Amino acids: CASRKPGLAGTEQFF.

A note on this clone: With a much larger clone just one base away, this may be a read error. Other nucleotide sequences from this sample produce the same CDR3. The V gene is TRBV1, the J gene TRBJ2-7; the DNA was not used to check the table's D call, TRBD2. TRBV1 is tagged as a pseudogene. This CDR3 comprises 15 residues. DNA for the CDR3: TGCACCATCGCGGGGGGGAACAGGACTTCCTACGAGCAGTACGTC. Its protein product is CTIAGGNRTSYEQYV.

V is TRBV4-1 and J is TRBJ1-4; tentatively, D is TRBD1 (5 bases). Germline values: CDR1 MGHRA, CDR2 YSYEKL. This CDR3 has 13 residues. The V and J ends lost 1 base and 8 bases respectively, with 8 bases between them. The CDR3 is CASSQVGVEKLFF. DNA of the CDR3: TGCGCCAGCAGCCAAGTAGGGGTCGAAAAACTGTTTTTT.

This chain connects TRBV19 to TRBJ1-5, with 7 bases fitting TRBD1. V dropped 7 bases and J dropped 4; count of bases not matched to a gene: 4. This CDR3 comprises 13 residues. Germline CDR1 and CDR2: LNHDA and SQIVND (reference sequence). For the CDR3, the DNA is TGTGCCAGTACCCACAGGGGAAATCAGCCCCAGCATTTT. Translated, it gives CASTHRGNQPQHF. Full variable domain (rest looked up from reference TRBV19 and TRBJ1-5): DGGITQSPKYLFRKEGQNVTLSCEQNLNHDAMYWYRQDPGQGLRLIYYSQIVNDFQKGDIAEGYSVSREKKESFPLTVTSAQKNPTAFYLCASTHRGNQPQHFGDGTRLSIL.

The chain is built from TRBV6-1 and TRBJ1-2; D may be TRBD1 (6 bases). The CDR3 covers 17 residues. The germline V gene has CDR1 MNHNS and CDR2 SASEGT. V lost 1 base to trimming and J lost 5 bases, with 20 bases between them. As DNA, the CDR3 is TGTGCCAGCAGTGAAGGTCCTGGCAGGGGATTCAAATATGGCTACACCTTC. It yields the protein CASSEGPGRGFKYGYTF.